This TCR beta chain was sequenced in a study of siplizumab effects on memory and regulatory T cells. This CDR3 region has 14 residues. Germline CDR1 reads SGHRS; CDR2 reads YFSETQ. V lost 4 bases and J 6 bases, leaving 17 bases between the germline ends. Some 10^5 TCR templates were measured in each sample. Sequenced by immunoSEQ multiplex PCR; TCRdb stores in-frame clones only, minus some. The table records 50,000 to 55,000 clones, about 97% of them present only once. The sequencing input was naive CD4+ T cells sorted from blood. This clonotype was sampled from a human donor in good health. V is TRBV5-1 and J is TRBJ2-7, with unresolved D. CDR3 DNA sequence: TGCGCCAGCAGCCCGGCTAGGGCTAGAGTCGAGCAGTACTTC. Its protein is CASSPARARVEQYF.